This T cell receptor beta chain was recorded in a study of Graves' ophthalmopathy and Graves' hyperthyroidism. There are a few counts of this clonotype. RNA transcripts were the template, and TCR beta CDR3 regions were amplified from them. HTBI-primed first-round RT-PCR preceded second-round multiplex PCR. TCRdb fed the multiplex PCR reads into MiXCR, producing one record per CDR3 protein. In the table there are 350,000 to 400,000 distinct CDR3 sequences, 15% of which are singletons. The V gene lost 5 bases and the J gene lost 0 bases, with 14 bases spanning the gap. The CDR3 is 15 residues long. Looked up from germline, CDR1 is SGHAT and CDR2 is FQDESV (reference sequence).

This chain joins TRBV11-1 and TRBJ2-7; tentatively, D is TRBD1 (5 bases). The material sequenced was peripheral blood. This TCR derives from a woman aged 18-35 years with stable Graves' hyperthyroidism. Here the CDR3 reads CASSRTQGASYEQYF. CDR3 bases: TGTGCCAGCAGCCGTACCCAAGGGGCCTCCTACGAGCAGTACTTC.